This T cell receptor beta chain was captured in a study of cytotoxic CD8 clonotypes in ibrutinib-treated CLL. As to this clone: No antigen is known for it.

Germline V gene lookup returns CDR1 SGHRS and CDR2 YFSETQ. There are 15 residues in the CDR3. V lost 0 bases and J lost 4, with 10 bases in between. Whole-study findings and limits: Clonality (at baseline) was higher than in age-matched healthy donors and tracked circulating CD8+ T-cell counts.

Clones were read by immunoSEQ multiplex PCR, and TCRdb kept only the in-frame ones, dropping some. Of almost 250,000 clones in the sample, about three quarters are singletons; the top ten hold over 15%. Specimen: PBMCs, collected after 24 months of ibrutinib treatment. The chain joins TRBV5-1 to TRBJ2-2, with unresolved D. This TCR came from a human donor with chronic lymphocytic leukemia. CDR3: CASSLDGMSTGELFF. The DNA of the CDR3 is TGCGCCAGCAGCTTGGATGGGATGAGCACCGGGGAGCTGTTTTTT. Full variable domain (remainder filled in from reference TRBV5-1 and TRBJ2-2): KAGVTQTPRYLIKTRGQQVTLSCSPISGHRSVSWYQQTPGQGLQFLFEYFSETQRNKGNFPGRFSGRQFSNSRSEMNVSTLELGDSALYLCASSLDGMSTGELFFGEGSRLTVL.